The next 9 T cell receptor beta chains were all read from a single sample in a study of blood T cell repertoires in COVID-19. Assay used: immunoSEQ multiplex PCR; TCRdb lists only in-frame clones, some missing. The table shows about 290,000 clones, with around four fifths occurring only once. The sample consisted of peripheral blood. The receptors were gathered from a woman between 45 and 60 years old with active or convalescent COVID-19.

This clone was seen more than once but under ten times. The J gene is TRBJ2-3, the V gene TRBV6-4; 9 bases match TRBD2. The CDR3 has 14 amino acids. Germline V CDR1 and CDR2: MRHNA, SNTAGT. After removal of 5 bases from V and 2 bases from J, the junction contained 2 bases not matched to a gene. The CDR3 coding sequence is TGTGCCAGCAGTCCTAGCGGGACCACAGATACGCAGTATTTT. Its protein is CASSPSGTTDTQYF.

The genes are TRBV18 and TRBJ1-1; D is unresolved. Germline assignment: CDR1 KGHSH and CDR2 LQKENI. This CDR3 comprises 18 residues. V shed 0 bases and J shed 0 bases, with 17 bases lying between them. CDR3 bases: TGTGCCAGCTCACCACCGACACAGCTCACGGGGATGAACACTGAAGCTTTCTTT. Protein product: CASSPPTQLTGMNTEAFF. The full variable domain, in which reference TRBV18 and TRBJ1-1 provide the parts outside the CDR3, is NAGVMQNPRHLVRRRGQEARLRCSPMKGHSHVYWYRQLPEEGLKFMVYLQKENIIDESGMPKERFSAEFPKEGPSILRIQQVVRGDSAAYFCASSPPTQLTGMNTEAFFGQGTRLTVV.

The chain is built from TRBV7-3 and TRBJ1-4; D is perhaps TRBD1 (5 bases). The CDR3 totals 15 residues. Germline V lookup: CDR1 SGHTA, CDR2 FQGTGA. V was cut by 1 base and J by 2 bases, with 8 bases left in between. The CDR3 spells CASSLIGATNEKLFF. In nucleotides, the CDR3 is TGTGCCAGCAGCTTAATAGGGGCCACTAATGAAAAACTGTTTTTT.

This clone was found once. The V call is TRBV30, the J call TRBJ1-2; D uncertain. Trimming cost V 8 bases and J 3 bases, with 10 bases left between them. The CDR3 is made up of 11 amino acids. CDR1 is GTSNPN and CDR2 is SVGIG in the germline V gene (reference sequence). CDR3 residues: CARGDYYGYTF. The CDR3 DNA sequence: TGTGCCCGGGGAGACTACTATGGCTACACCTTC.

The chain recombines TRBV18 with TRBJ2-1; D remains ambiguous. The CDR3 is 13 amino acids. The germline V gene encodes CDR1 KGHSH and CDR2 LQKENI. V lost 0 bases to trimming and J lost 8 bases, with 8 bases between them. The DNA for the CDR3 is TGTGCCAGCTCACCACCCGTAGTGGATGAGCAGTTCTTC. Encoded protein: CASSPPVVDEQFF.

DNA of the CDR3: TGTGCCAGCAGCGCGACAGGTTCTGGAAACACCATATATTTT. Residues: CASSATGSGNTIYF. This chain uses TRBV7-9 with TRBJ1-3, with a tentative D call TRBD1 (6 bases). Trimming removed 5 bases from V and 1 base from J, with 9 bases in between. The CDR3 consists of 14 residues. Germline CDR1 and CDR2: SEHNR and FQNEAQ (reference sequence).

Only one count was recorded for this clone. The chain couples TRBV19 to TRBJ2-2; TRBD1 matches 8 bases. V shed 6 bases, J shed 3 bases, and the junction held 9 bases outside the gene matches. This CDR3 has 16 amino acids. Germline loops: CDR1 LNHDA, CDR2 SQIVND (reference sequence). The CDR3 bases are TGTGCCAGTAGCGTCAGGGGGCAAGGTGACACCGGGGAGCTGTTTTTT. The encoded protein is CASSVRGQGDTGELFF.

The table lists this clone with a count of one. The chain employs TRBV14 and TRBJ2-3; possible D gene TRBD2, 6 bases. The V gene lost 4 bases and the J gene lost 0 bases, with 14 bases spanning the gap. Per germline, CDR1 SGHDN and CDR2 FVKESK. This CDR3 region has 16 residues. The CDR3 sequence is CASSRSGGTSTDTQYF. DNA of the CDR3: TGTGCCAGCAGCCGGAGTGGCGGGACCAGCACAGATACGCAGTATTTT.

The chain carries TRBV27 and TRBJ2-6; D gene uncertain. The CDR3 contains 20 residues. Trimming removed 5 bases from V and 0 bases from J, with 23 bases in between. Germline CDR1 reads MNHEY; CDR2 reads SMNVEV (reference sequence). The CDR3 bases are TGTGCCAGCAGTCCAACAATCCCGACTCGTGTCAGCTCTGGGGCCAACGTCCTGACTTTC. It codes for CASSPTIPTRVSSGANVLTF.